This T cell receptor (beta chain) was found in a study of T cells in Graves' hyperthyroidism and ophthalmopathy. At least ten counts were recorded for this clonotype. The J segment lost 7 bases and the V segment lost 1 base, leaving 7 bases of the junction unmatched. The germline gives CDR1 DFQATT, CDR2 SNEGSKA (reference sequence). The CDR3 runs 14 residues. RNA transcripts gave rise to amplified TCR beta CDR3 regions. RT-PCR in the first round (using the HTBI primer set) targeted the TCR CDR3. TCRdb analysed the multiplex PCR reads with MiXCR anew, one entry per CDR3 protein. The table records fewer than 750,000 distinct CDR3 sequences, 14% of them present only once.

Sequenced material: blood. The chain combines TRBV20-1 with TRBJ2-1; 7 bases line up with TRBD2. The source is a woman between 50 and 59 years old with Graves' ophthalmopathy. The CDR3 DNA is TGCAGTGCTAGAGGAGAGCGGGGTTGGAATGAGCAGTTCTTC. Its protein product is CSARGERGWNEQFF.